This passage covers 3 T cell receptor beta chains from one sample sequenced in a study of cytomegalovirus exposure and HLA in healthy donors. A multiplex PCR was run with 60 Vbeta primers and 13 Jbeta primers. The method was immunoSEQ multiplex PCR; TCRdb's version includes in-frame clones alone and lacks a portion of them. The repertoire holds about 140,000 clones, with 60% to 80% as singletons. Sequenced material: PBMCs. The receptors come from a woman aged 25 to 39 in good health and CMV-seronegative.

The chain couples TRBV7-8 to TRBJ2-3, with 9 bases identical to TRBD2. The CDR3 runs to 15 residues. Germline lookup yields CDR1 SGHVS and CDR2 FQNEAQ. V gave up 4 bases and J gave up 1 base; unmatched junction bases: 3. This CDR3 reads CASSSSGGRTDTQYF. The CDR3 DNA follows: TGTGCCAGCAGCTCCAGCGGGGGGCGCACAGATACGCAGTATTTT.

For the CDR3, the DNA is TGCGCCAGCAGCTCCCCTAGCGGGTCCTACGAGCAGTACTTC. Amino acids: CASSSPSGSYEQYF. This chain uses TRBV5-1 with TRBJ2-7; 8 bases map to TRBD2. Germline values: CDR1 SGHRS, CDR2 YFSETQ. CDR3 length equals 14 residues. V trimming: 3 bases; J trimming: 1 base; junction bases outside the gene matches: 3.

The chain combines TRBV5-1 with TRBJ2-1; D is perhaps TRBD2 (7 bases). This CDR3 spans 15 amino acids. Germline lookup yields CDR1 SGHRS and CDR2 YFSETQ. V dropped 9 bases and J dropped 8 bases, with 24 bases sitting between them. CDR3 coding DNA: TGCGCCACCCACAAGGGGGGGCGGGCAGTCGATGAGCAGTTCTTC. Translated: CATHKGGRAVDEQFF.